This entry describes one T cell receptor beta chain. The target antigen is unknown. This record belongs to a study of cytomegalovirus exposure and HLA in healthy donors. Findings of the study overall: Per a later analysis, HLA-associated TCR beta chains showed more clonal expansion than other, equally common TCR beta chains.

The CDR3 runs 13 residues. Germline V lookup: CDR1 GTSNPN, CDR2 SVGIG (reference sequence). Trimming removed 1 base at V and 8 bases at J, with 14 bases between. Vbeta (60) and Jbeta (13) primers were used in the PCR. The assay was immunoSEQ multiplex PCR, and TCRdb's table has in-frame clones only and misses some. Of 160,000 or so clones detected, around 80% appear once; the ten largest clones hold roughly 1.6%. J is TRBJ1-1 and V is TRBV30; D unresolved. This TCR came from a man between 40 and 49 years old in good health and CMV-seronegative. Sequenced input: PBMCs. The CDR3 sequence: CAWSEYPAAEAFF. The CDR3 DNA follows: TGTGCCTGGAGTGAATATCCCGCGGCCGAAGCTTTCTTT.